This entry lists 21 T cell receptor beta chains sequenced from one sample in a study of blood T cell repertoires in COVID-19 (dated by TCRdb to the early 2020s). Library preparation used the immunoSEQ multiplex PCR assay. Entries here come from immuneACCESS through TCRdb and include only in-frame sequences with V and J called. Some clones fail to appear in such tables; in the studies checked, an unresolved V gene covers under half of the shortfall, and the cause of the remainder is unknown. The sample table shows over 100,000 clones, and around 88% are seen once. The ten largest clones represent 10% of the sample. Sequenced input: peripheral blood. The receptors here all came from a man aged 45-65 years with acute or convalescent COVID-19.

In regard to this clone: One end of the junction does not line up with germline, which may come from a read error. The chain employs TRBV27 and TRBJ2-1, with D perhaps matching TRBD2 (6 bases). The CDR3 spans 16 residues. Germline values: CDR1 MNHEY, CDR2 SMNVEV (reference sequence). CDR3 region: CASSLYAGRSFNEQFF. The CDR3 nucleotides read TGTGCCAGCAGTTTATATGCGGGGCGATCCTTCAATGAGCAGTTCTTC.

Here the CDR3 DNA reads TGTGCCATCAGAGCCAACCTGCTTGGGCTGGGCTACACCTTC. Its translation is CAIRANLLGLGYTF. The chain couples TRBV10-3 to TRBJ1-2; D unresolved. Germline-derived CDR1 and CDR2 are ENHRY and SYGVKD. The CDR3 spans 14 residues. Trimming took 6 bases from V and 8 from J, leaving 19 bases between them.

V usage is TRBV6-5 and J usage is TRBJ1-1, with 10 nucleotides matching TRBD1. CDR3 length: 15 amino acids. Trimming removed 5 bases from V and 4 bases from J; junction bases left unmatched: 7. Germline lookup yields CDR1 MNHEY and CDR2 SVGAGI. The CDR3: CASSQWDRGTTEAFF. In DNA form, the CDR3 reads TGTGCCAGCAGTCAATGGGACAGGGGTACCACTGAAGCTTTCTTT.

V gene TRBV6-5 combines with J gene TRBJ2-5; D is unresolved. With 4 bases removed from V and 5 bases from J, the gap between germline ends came to 5 bases. Germline lookup yields CDR1 MNHEY and CDR2 SVGAGI. This CDR3 has 11 residues. The CDR3 sequence: CASSSSETQYF. As DNA, the CDR3 is TGTGCCAGCAGTTCGTCGGAGACCCAGTACTTC.

The rearrangement links TRBV2 to TRBJ2-1; the D gene is possibly TRBD2 (6 bases). CDR3 length equals 17 residues. V dropped 3 bases and J dropped 3 bases, with 18 bases sitting between them. Germline loops: CDR1 SNHLY, CDR2 FYNNEI. Written as DNA, the CDR3 is TGTGCCAGCAGTGATCGTACCGGGACTTATAACTACAATGAGCAGTTCTTC. This sequence encodes CASSDRTGTYNYNEQFF.

The chain combines TRBV11-2 with TRBJ2-1, with 8 bases matching TRBD2. Germline-derived CDR1 and CDR2 are SGHAT and FQNNGV. Trimming removed 3 bases from V and 5 bases from J; junction bases left unmatched: 12. CDR3 size: 17 residues. CDR3 DNA sequence: TGTGCCAGCAGCTTCAGGGGCTCCGGGACTAGGGACAATGAGCAGTTCTTC. Its translation is CASSFRGSGTRDNEQFF.

The chain links TRBV28 to TRBJ2-2; perhaps TRBD2 as D (5 bases). The germline V gene has CDR1 MDHEN and CDR2 SYDVKM. This CDR3 is 14 amino acids long. Trimming removed 7 bases from V and 7 bases from J, with 16 bases in between. As DNA, the CDR3 is TGTGCCAGCAAGGAGTGGGTAGAGGGCGGGGAGCTGTTTTTT. Protein: CASKEWVEGGELFF.

The V call is TRBV6-5, the J call TRBJ1-2; D unclear. The germline gives CDR1 MNHEY, CDR2 SVGAGI. Trimming pared 2 bases from V and 2 bases from J, leaving 9 bases between. The CDR3 contains 14 residues. This chain's CDR3 is CASSYIPGNYGYTF. The CDR3 DNA follows: TGTGCCAGCAGTTACATCCCGGGGAACTATGGCTACACCTTC.

The V and J genes are TRBV6-2 or TRBV6-3 and TRBJ1-4, with D perhaps matching TRBD1 (6 bases). This CDR3 contains 12 residues. The V gene's germline CDR1 is MNHEY and CDR2 SVGEGT. Trimming left V 4 bases short and J 8 bases short, with 8 bases between. The chain's CDR3 is CASSWTAEKLFF. Here the CDR3 DNA reads TGTGCCAGCAGTTGGACAGCCGAAAAACTGTTTTTT.

V usage is TRBV11-2 and J usage is TRBJ2-1, with TRBD1 identical over 7 bases. The V segment lost 4 bases and the J segment 6 bases; nucleotides outside the gene matches: 9. The germline V gene encodes CDR1 SGHAT and CDR2 FQNNGV. CDR3 length equals 15 residues. CDR3 DNA: TGTGCCAGCAGCTATAACAGGGGATCCGCCAATGAGCAGTTCTTC. Protein product: CASSYNRGSANEQFF.

The chain carries TRBV7-9 and TRBJ1-2; a weak D match, TRBD1 (6 bases). Germline V gene data show CDR1 as SEHNR and CDR2 as FQNEAQ (reference sequence). The CDR3 totals 15 residues. V lost 5 bases to trimming and J lost 0 bases, with 13 bases between them. This CDR3 is CASSPTGLANYGYTF. CDR3 in DNA: TGTGCCAGCAGCCCTACAGGGTTAGCTAACTATGGCTACACCTTC.

The rearrangement uses TRBV29-1 and TRBJ2-2; D is possibly TRBD2 (5 bases). V lost 4 bases, J lost 4 bases, and 10 bases lay in between. The length of the CDR3 is 13 residues. Germline loops: CDR1 SQVTM, CDR2 ANQGSEA. The CDR3 reads CSVGGRLTGELFF. In DNA, the CDR3 is TGCAGCGTTGGCGGGCGACTCACCGGGGAGCTGTTTTTT.

The chain couples TRBV11-2 to TRBJ2-1, with 10 nucleotides matching TRBD1. The V gene end was trimmed by 5 bases and the J gene end by 3 bases; junction bases not matched to a gene: 4. CDR3 length equals 15 residues. Per the germline V gene, CDR1 is SGHAT and CDR2 is FQNNGV. The CDR3 region is CASSQGQGGYNEQFF. Here the CDR3 DNA reads TGTGCCAGCAGCCAAGGACAGGGGGGCTACAATGAGCAGTTCTTC.

The gene calls are TRBV6-4 and TRBJ2-5, with D hard to call. CDR3 length equals 13 residues. Germline values: CDR1 MRHNA, CDR2 SNTAGT. Trimming took 8 bases from V and 2 from J, leaving 12 bases between them. The CDR3 loop is CASRFVLQETQYF. In DNA form, the CDR3 reads TGTGCCAGCCGGTTTGTACTTCAAGAGACCCAGTACTTC.

This chain joins TRBV5-6 and TRBJ2-1; 8 bases map to TRBD2. The J segment lost 1 base and the V segment lost 4 bases, leaving 4 bases of the junction unmatched. The germline V gene has CDR1 SGHDT and CDR2 YYEEEE. The CDR3 runs 15 residues. The CDR3 nucleotides read TGTGCCAGCAGCCCGGGGGGGGCTTCCTACAATGAGCAGTTCTTC. Its translation is CASSPGGASYNEQFF.

CDR3 in amino acids: CASSSRGRTFEAFF. CDR3 coding DNA: TGTGCCAGCAGTTCTAGGGGCCGTACATTTGAAGCTTTCTTT. The rearrangement joins TRBV6-6 to TRBJ1-1; tentatively, D is TRBD1 (5 bases). Germline V CDR1 and CDR2: MNHNY, SVGAGI (reference sequence). CDR3 length equals 14 residues. Trimming cost V 4 bases and J 7 bases, with 16 bases left between them.

This clone has only one observation. The chain links TRBV7-2 to TRBJ1-2, with D maybe TRBD1 (6 bases). Per germline, CDR1 SGHTA and CDR2 FQGNSA. The CDR3 extends over 14 amino acids. With 2 bases removed from V and 8 bases from J, the gap between germline ends came to 15 bases. DNA of the CDR3: TGTGCCAGCAGCTTAAGGACAGCTACTGGGGGCTACACCTTC. This gives the protein CASSLRTATGGYTF.

The rearrangement links TRBV2 to TRBJ2-3, with D perhaps TRBD2 (7 bases). The CDR3 spans 13 residues. V gave up 7 bases and J gave up 2 bases, with 10 bases separating them. Germline V gene lookup returns CDR1 SNHLY and CDR2 FYNNEI. The CDR3 sequence: CASTRGPTDTQYF. In nucleotides, the CDR3 is TGTGCCAGCACGCGGGGGCCCACAGATACGCAGTATTTT.

Notes on this clone: The same CDR3 also results from other DNA sequences found in this sample. The chain uses TRBV5-1 and TRBJ1-1, with no clear D. Germline V gene sequence: CDR1 SGHRS, CDR2 YFSETQ. This CDR3 has 14 residues. Deletions cut 0 bases from V and 0 bases from J, with 6 bases between. CDR3 residues: CASSLGQMNTEAFF. CDR3 bases: TGCGCCAGCAGCTTGGGACAAATGAACACTGAAGCTTTCTTT.

V and J are TRBV3-1 (or the pseudogene TRBV3-2) and TRBJ1-1; D unresolved. This CDR3 has 12 residues. Per the germline V gene, CDR1 is LGHDT and CDR2 is YNNKEL (reference sequence). V was clipped by 1 base and J by 8 bases, with 8 bases between them. The CDR3 loop is CASSQGRGEAFF. CDR3 sequence (DNA): TGTGCCAGCAGCCAAGGTCGGGGAGAAGCTTTCTTT.

This clone came up a few times. The chain uses TRBV5-1 and TRBJ2-7; no definite D call. Germline V CDR1 and CDR2: SGHRS, YFSETQ. The CDR3 consists of 12 residues. The ends were cut back, 5 bases at V and 3 bases at J, with 9 bases in the middle. CDR3 in amino acids: CASSADFYEQYF. As DNA, the CDR3 is TGCGCCAGCAGTGCAGACTTCTACGAGCAGTACTTC.